This TCR beta chain was found in a study of radiation and T cells in renal cell carcinoma. Of note for this clone: Its antigen is still unknown.

V was cut by 6 bases and J by 0 bases, with 12 bases left in between. Per germline, CDR1 SNHLY and CDR2 FYNNEI. CDR3 length: 16 residues. Treatment reported: 15 Gy SBRT to primary tumor, nephrectomy 4 weeks later. Nephrectomy followed 15 Gy stereotactic body radiation by 4 weeks. Method: immunoSEQ multiplex PCR; TCRdb's copy keeps in-frame clones and lacks some. The data hold fewer than 15,000 clones, with 33% observed a single time. Overall study results and limits: Tumor samples were small regions of approximately 1 g. Pretreatment tumor biopsies were lacking, so baseline clonotypes are unknown.

Specimen: tumor tissue, collected from a patient whose treatment included radiotherapy and nephrectomy. J is TRBJ1-6 and V is TRBV2; no clear D. This clonotype was obtained from a man aged 60 to 69 with renal cell carcinoma. The CDR3: CASRATTSSYNSPLHF. CDR3 nucleotides: TGTGCCAGCAGGGCGACAACGAGCTCCTATAATTCACCCCTCCACTTT.